This T cell receptor beta chain derives from a study of CD8+ T cells in alopecia areata. Trimming removed 1 base from V and 6 bases from J; junction bases left unmatched: 3. The CDR3 is 12 amino acids. Germline V gene sequence: CDR1 SQVTM, CDR2 ANQGSEA. Overall study results and limits: Sequence data from scalp samples additionally include resident alphabeta T cells of normal skin. In lesional scalp, particularly from alopecia totalis/universalis, clonality was higher than in normal scalp.

Peripheral blood samples and lesional scalp punch biopsies were obtained from alopecia areata patients. The authors sorted CD4+ and CD8+ T cells from PBMCs. This clone has more than one count but fewer than ten. As yet, its antigen is unknown. RNA, once extracted, was reverse transcribed into cDNA for use as the sequencing template. TCRdb's table, derived via immunoSEQ multiplex PCR, lists solely in-frame clones and lacks some. The table has about 130,000 clones, roughly 50% seen once. This rearrangement joins TRBV29-1 to TRBJ2-7, with TRBD1 identical over 7 bases. The source was CD4+ T cells sorted from blood, collected at week 0. This sequence originates from a human donor with alopecia areata. The CDR3 nucleotides are TGCAGCGTTGAAGGACAGGGCCTCGAGCAGTACTTC. Translation: CSVEGQGLEQYF.